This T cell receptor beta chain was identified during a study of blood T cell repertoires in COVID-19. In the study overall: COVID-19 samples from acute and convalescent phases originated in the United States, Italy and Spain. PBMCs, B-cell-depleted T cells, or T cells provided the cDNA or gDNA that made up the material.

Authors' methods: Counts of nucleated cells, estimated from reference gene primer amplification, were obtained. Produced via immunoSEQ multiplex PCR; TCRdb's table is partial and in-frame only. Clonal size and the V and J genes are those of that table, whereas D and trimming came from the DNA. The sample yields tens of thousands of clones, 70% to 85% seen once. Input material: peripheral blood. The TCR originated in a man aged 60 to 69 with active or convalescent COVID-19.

The CDR3 sequence: CASSDQGLGGYTF. In DNA, the CDR3 is TGTGCCAGCAGCGACCAGGGTCTGGGTGGCTACACCTTC. V is TRBV2 and J is TRBJ1-2; a weak D match, TRBD1 (5 bases). The CDR3 extends over 13 amino acids. Germline loops: CDR1 SNHLY, CDR2 FYNNEI. V lost 6 bases to trimming and J lost 7 bases, with 15 bases between them. The whole variable domain, remainder taken from reference TRBV2 and TRBJ1-2, is EPEVTQTPSHQVTQMGQEVILRCVPISNHLYFYWYRQILGQKVEFLVSFYNNEISEKSEIFDDQFSVERPDGSNFTLKIRSTKLEDSAMYFCASSDQGLGGYTFGSGTRLTVV.